The clone carrying this T cell receptor (beta chain) came up a few times. The data were taken from a study of blood T cell repertoires in COVID-19. Sequencing used immunoSEQ multiplex PCR; TCRdb keeps in-frame clones, though not all of them. The table records under 450,000 clones, roughly 92% of them present only once. The study assigned cohorts using participant-reported clinical history. Germline V lookup: CDR1 SNHLY, CDR2 FYNNEI. Trimming cost V 5 bases and J 5 bases, with 13 bases left between them. CDR3 length: 14 amino acids. The sequencing sample was made of PBMCs or T cells enriched from blood (not recorded which). The TCR sequence derives from a middle-aged woman who had been exposed to COVID-19. The chain is built from TRBV2 and TRBJ1-5; no reliable D call. The CDR3 spells CASSLRQDYQPQHF. The CDR3 nucleotides read TGTGCCAGCAGTTTAAGGCAGGATTATCAGCCCCAGCATTTT.